Listed below are T cell receptor beta chains from one sample, sequenced in a study of blood T cells in healthy people across ages. MiXCR, run by TCRdb on the 5' RACE reads, gives a single entry per CDR3 protein. The sample carries more than 700,000 distinct CDR3 sequences, 35% to 60% recorded once. The sample consisted of blood. The receptors were gathered from an elderly man in good health. The CDR3 runs from the conserved cysteine through the conserved F or W. The D gene is left open where the match is weak. Part of the rows lack a size; the others show once, few, many or a class for expanded clones.

size	V	D	J	DNA	CDR3
.	TRBV6-6	.	TRBJ2-5	TGTGCCAACAGTCAAGTAACGGGGGAGACCCAGTACTTC	CANSQVTGETQYF
.	TRBV3-1	.	TRBJ2-5	TGTGCCAGCAGCCCCTGGACAGTCCAAGAGACCCAGTACTTC	CASSPWTVQETQYF
once	TRBV5-1	.	TRBJ1-1	TGCGCCAGCGGGGACGGTACCATGAACACTGAAGCTTTCTTT	CASGDGTMNTEAFF
many	TRBV28	TRBD2	TRBJ2-3	TGTGCCAGCTCAAGGACTAGCGGGAGAACAGATACGCAGTATTTT	CASSRTSGRTDTQYF
.	TRBV5-1	.	TRBJ2-1	TGCGCCAGCGTCTGGTCCGGGGGCGCGGCCAATGAGCAGTTCTTC	CASVWSGGAANEQFF
.	TRBV4-2	.	TRBJ2-7	TGTGCCAGCAGCCCCCGGGACTCAACCTCCTACGAGCAGTACTTC	CASSPRDSTSYEQYF
many	TRBV29-1	.	TRBJ2-5	TGCAGCGTTGTAGGACGGGAAGAGACCCAGTACTTC	CSVVGREETQYF
.	TRBV3-1	.	TRBJ1-5	TGTGCCAGCAGCCCAAGCGCGGGGTATGGGTACCCCCAGCATTTT	CASSPSAGYGYPQHF
.	TRBV20-1	TRBD2	TRBJ2-7	TGCAGTGCTGCAAGCGGGAGTACAAACGAGCAGTACTTC	CSAASGSTNEQYF
once	TRBV6-6	TRBD1	TRBJ2-1	TGTGCCAGCAGATCCTCCGGGACAGGGACCTACAATGAGCAGTTCTTC	CASRSSGTGTYNEQFF
few	TRBV5-1	.	TRBJ2-6	TGCGCCAGCAGCGTAGGACTCAGCTCTGGGGCCAACGTCCTGACTTTC	CASSVGLSSGANVLTF
.	TRBV11-2	.	TRBJ2-2	TGTGCCAGCAGCCAACTACAGACCACCGGGGAGCTGTTTTTT	CASSQLQTTGELFF
.	TRBV7-2	.	TRBJ2-7	TGTGCCAGCAACTCCCGACTAGGTTCCACCTACGAGCAGTACTTC	CASNSRLGSTYEQYF
once	TRBV6-1	.	TRBJ1-4	TGTGCCAGCAGAGATCGACAGGAGGTGGAAAAACTGTTTTTT	CASRDRQEVEKLFF
.	TRBV20-1	TRBD2	TRBJ2-3	TGCAGTTCGAAACCGGGACTAGCAACAGATACGCAGTATTTT	CSSKPGLATDTQYF
.	TRBV5-1	TRBD1	TRBJ2-1	TGCGCCAGCAGTCTAGGACAGGGGGCCGTTGAGCAGTTCTTC	CASSLGQGAVEQFF
many	TRBV20-1	.	TRBJ2-7	TGCAGTGCTGCCGGGGTCTCTCACTACGAGCAGTACTTC	CSAAGVSHYEQYF
.	TRBV5-6	.	TRBJ2-7	TGTGCCAACAGCTCATTGGGCCCAGGGAGAACATTCTCCTACGAGCAGTACTTC	CANSSLGPGRTFSYEQYF
.	TRBV10-3	TRBD1	TRBJ1-4	TGTGCCATCAGTGAGTCGGGACAGGGGAATGAAAAACTGTTTTTT	CAISESGQGNEKLFF
.	TRBV7-2	.	TRBJ2-1	TGTGCCAGCAGCGGGGGTGGCGGTTACAATGAGCAGTTCTTC	CASSGGGGYNEQFF
.	TRBV6-1	.	TRBJ1-6	TGTGCCAGCAGTCTTGACAGGCCCGGTGGGAGCTCCTATAATTCACCCCTCCACTTT	CASSLDRPGGSSYNSPLHF
few	TRBV14	.	TRBJ2-3	TGTGCCAGCAGTCCTGCAGGGGTGGATACGCAGTATTTT	CASSPAGVDTQYF
many	TRBV7-2	.	TRBJ2-1	TGTGCCAGCAGCTTAGGTACGGGATACAATGAGCAGTTCTTC	CASSLGTGYNEQFF
.	TRBV7-8	TRBD2	TRBJ2-3	TGTGCCAGCAGCTTCGGGACTAGCGGGGGGAACACAGATACGCAGTATTTT	CASSFGTSGGNTDTQYF
.	TRBV12-3/TRBV12-4	TRBD1	TRBJ2-1	TGTGCCAGCAGTTTATTGGGGGGGACAGGGGGCGCAAGGAGTCATGAGCAGTTCTTC	CASSLLGGTGGARSHEQFF
.	TRBV20-1	TRBD2	TRBJ2-3	TGCAGTGCTGGGGTGGTGGGAGGGAACAGGGATACGCAGTATTTT	CSAGVVGGNRDTQYF
.	TRBV29-1	TRBD1	TRBJ2-7	TGCAGCGTAGCTCCGGGACAGGGTGGTTACGAGCAGTACTTC	CSVAPGQGGYEQYF
.	TRBV20-1	.	TRBJ2-3	TGCAGTGCTAGAAACCGATTGGTGGGGGTAACAGCTACGCAGTATTTT	CSARNRLVGVTATQYF
.	TRBV25-1	.	TRBJ2-1	TGTGCCAGCAGTGATCAAATAGGACCCTACAATGAGCAGTTCTTC	CASSDQIGPYNEQFF
.	TRBV29-1	.	TRBJ2-5	TGCAGCGTCCGGGAAGCACAAGAGACCCAGTACTTC	CSVREAQETQYF
.	TRBV3-1	.	TRBJ1-2	TGTGCCAGCAGCCAAGACCTTGGGGGCGGCGGCTACACCTTC	CASSQDLGGGGYTF
.	TRBV29-1	.	TRBJ2-4	TGCAGCGTTGTGAGTACGGGGGTTGACATTCAGTACTTC	CSVVSTGVDIQYF
.	TRBV29-1	.	TRBJ2-5	TGCAGCGTTGTTAGGGGCCGAGAGACCCAGTACTTC	CSVVRGRETQYF
.	TRBV24-1	.	TRBJ2-5	TGTGCCACCAGTAACGGGAAGAGGGGGTTGAATGAGCAGTACTTC	CATSNGKRGLNEQYF
.	TRBV15	.	TRBJ2-3	TGTGCCACCAGCAGGGACCTGAGCGCAGATACGCAGTATTTT	CATSRDLSADTQYF
.	TRBV7-2	TRBD2	TRBJ2-3	TGTGCCAGCAGCCCCTCTTCGGGAGGGCGCTCAGATACGCAGTATTTT	CASSPSSGGRSDTQYF
many	TRBV29-1	TRBD2	TRBJ2-1	TGCAGCGTTGGGACTAGCGGGACCAATGAGCAGTTCTTC	CSVGTSGTNEQFF
.	TRBV6-5	.	TRBJ1-6	TGTGCCAGCAGTTGGGGGGAAAGGGTCAATTCACCCCTCCACTTT	CASSWGERVNSPLHF
many	TRBV25-1	TRBD2	TRBJ2-7	TGTGCCACGGCCCCCGCGGGACTAGGCATGGGTGAGCAGTACTTC	CATAPAGLGMGEQYF
many	TRBV24-1	.	TRBJ2-1	TGTGCCACCAGTGATTTGGAGAATGAGCAGTTCTTC	CATSDLENEQFF
few	TRBV24-1	TRBD1	TRBJ2-3	TGTGCCACCAGTGACCGAGGACAGGGGATAGATACGCAGTATTTT	CATSDRGQGIDTQYF
few	TRBV7-2	.	TRBJ2-3	TGTGCCAGCAGCTTAGACTTCTCAAAAGATACGCAGTATTTT	CASSLDFSKDTQYF
few	TRBV7-8	.	TRBJ2-3	TGTGCCAGCAGCCCTAAGCAGGCCTCTAGCACAGATACGCAGTATTTT	CASSPKQASSTDTQYF
.	TRBV6-6	.	TRBJ2-7	TGTGCCAGCAGTTATGGGCCCTCGGCGGCCTACGATGGGCAGTACTTC	CASSYGPSAAYDGQYF
.	TRBV27	.	TRBJ2-7	TGTGCCAGCCCGGAGGAGCAGTACTTC	CASPEEQYF
.	TRBV15	.	TRBJ1-2	TGTGCCACCAGCAGAGATCGGGGGAACTATGGCTACACCTTC	CATSRDRGNYGYTF
few	TRBV7-2	.	TRBJ2-3	TGTGCCAGCAGCTTAGAGGCGGGGACCGCAGATACGCAGTATTTT	CASSLEAGTADTQYF
.	TRBV12-3/TRBV12-4	.	TRBJ2-7	TGTGCCAGCAGCTCCGGGACACCGCTGGACTACGAGCAGTACTTC	CASSSGTPLDYEQYF
.	TRBV24-1	TRBD2	TRBJ2-3	TGTGCCACCAGTGATGGACTAGCGGATAGCACAGATACGCAGTATTTT	CATSDGLADSTDTQYF
few	TRBV7-2	TRBD2	TRBJ2-1	TGTGCCAGCAGCCGAGAGGTGCTAGCGGGACACAATGAGCAGTTCTTC	CASSREVLAGHNEQFF
.	TRBV21-1	.	TRBJ1-6	TGTGCCGTCCAAAGGCAGGGAAGATCACCCCTCCACTTT	CAVQRQGRSPLHF
.	TRBV27	.	TRBJ2-7	TGTGCCAGCAGTAGTTATGGGACGGGATCAACCTACGAGCAGTACTTC	CASSSYGTGSTYEQYF
.	TRBV5-1	.	TRBJ2-7	TGCGCCAGCAGCTTGCTGGCGCGTGAGACGGACGAGCAGTACTTC	CASSLLARETDEQYF